Below, 19 T cell receptor beta chains from the same sample are listed, as sequenced in a study of cytomegalovirus exposure and HLA in healthy donors. PCR used 60 Vbeta primers and 13 Jbeta primers. Libraries were prepared by immunoSEQ multiplex PCR; TCRdb keeps only in-frame clonotypes and omits some of them. Of 150,000 or so clones in the sample, approximately 70% are singletons; the top ten hold approximately 1.6%. The sample was PBMCs. All receptors derive from a woman aged 18-29 years in good health and CMV-seronegative.

The chain combines TRBV4-3 with TRBJ2-6, with a tentative D call TRBD1 (6 bases). Trimming took off 4 bases at V and 2 bases at J, with 12 bases between the two ends. CDR1 is LGHNA, CDR2 YSLEER, per germline. This CDR3 is built from 16 residues. The CDR3, as DNA: TGCGCCAGCAGCCCTAAAGGGGGAACTGGGGCCAACGTCCTGACTTTC. This encodes CASSPKGGTGANVLTF.

The V call is TRBV2, the J call TRBJ2-7; TRBD1 matches at 7 bases. The CDR3 length is 13 residues. The J segment lost 0 bases and the V segment lost 6 bases, leaving 2 bases of the junction unmatched. Germline values: CDR1 SNHLY, CDR2 FYNNEI. In DNA, the CDR3 is TGTGCCAGCAGGGGGGACAGCTCCTACGAGCAGTACGTC. It yields the protein CASRGDSSYEQYV.

The chain combines TRBV4-3 with TRBJ2-3; 9 bases agree with TRBD2. CDR1 LGHNA and CDR2 YSLEER come from the germline V gene. The length of the CDR3 is 15 residues. With 0 bases clipped from V and 4 bases from J, the junction kept 2 bases outside the gene matches. CDR3 loop: CASSQDGGGADTQYF. As DNA, the CDR3 is TGCGCCAGCAGCCAAGACGGCGGGGGGGCAGATACGCAGTATTTT.

This rearrangement joins TRBV7-9 to TRBJ2-5, with D unresolved. Germline-derived CDR1 and CDR2 are SEHNR and FQNEAQ (reference sequence). The V end was cut by 5 bases, the J end by 4 bases, with 14 bases between. The CDR3 runs to 14 residues. The CDR3, as DNA: TGTGCCAGCAGCCCAAACCCCACTATAGAGACCCAGTACTTC. Translating gives CASSPNPTIETQYF.

Concerning this clone: A read error may produce the germline difference seen at one junction end. The rearrangement joins TRBV30 to TRBJ1-1; D gene unclear. Germline loops: CDR1 GTSNPN, CDR2 SVGIG (reference sequence). CDR3 length: 12 amino acids. CDR3 DNA sequence: TGTGCCTGGAGTCCCGAATCGACCCGGGTTGTATTT. Translation: CAWSPESTRVVF.

The V call is TRBV7-6, the J call TRBJ2-5, with 9 positions matching TRBD2. J gave up 3 bases and V 2 bases, and 22 bases lay outside the gene matches. The length of the CDR3 is 21 residues. The germline CDR1 and CDR2 sequences are SGHVS and FNYEAQ. CDR3 nucleotides: TGTGCCAGCAGCTTACTGCCGAGGGCGGGGGGGGGCGCTGCTGGTAAAGAGACCCAGTACTTC. Amino acid sequence: CASSLLPRAGGGAAGKETQYF.

The chain combines TRBV29-1 with TRBJ2-1; D might be TRBD2 (6 bases). CDR3 length equals 14 residues. The V end was cut by 7 bases, the J end by 0 bases, with 13 bases between. Germline V gene sequence: CDR1 SQVTM, CDR2 ANQGSEA. DNA for the CDR3: TGCAGCGGGGACGCTAGCGCCTCCTACAATGAGCAGTTCTTC. This gives the protein CSGDASASYNEQFF.

J is TRBJ2-1 and V is TRBV5-8, with D uncertain. Trimming pared 4 bases from V and 5 bases from J, leaving 25 bases between. The CDR3 has 18 amino acids. The germline CDR1 and CDR2 sequences are SGHTS and YDEGEE. The DNA for the CDR3 is TGTGCCAGCAGCGCCTACTTCTGGAGTAGCTATTGGGACAATGAGCAGTTCTTC. Residues: CASSAYFWSSYWDNEQFF.

The J gene is TRBJ1-3, the V gene TRBV7-2; D remains unclear. The V end was cut by 5 bases, the J end by 0 bases, with 8 bases between. Germline V lookup: CDR1 SGHTA, CDR2 FQGNSA. The CDR3 covers 14 residues. DNA of the CDR3: TGTGCCAGCAGCCGGTCAGGCTCTGGAAACACCATATATTTT. Translating it yields CASSRSGSGNTIYF.

The rearrangement links TRBV9 to TRBJ2-5, with 11 bases aligning to TRBD1. The V gene end was trimmed by 4 bases and the J gene end by 1 base; junction bases not matched to a gene: 3. This CDR3 spans 15 amino acids. Germline V gives CDR1 SGDLS, CDR2 YYNGEE. In DNA, the CDR3 is TGTGCCAGCAGCCGCGGGACAGGGGGCCAAGAGACCCAGTACTTC. Its translation: CASSRGTGGQETQYF.

This sequence joins TRBV7-8 and TRBJ2-5, with TRBD2 identical over 7 bases. Germline trimming cut 2 bases from V and 2 bases from J; bases unmatched to any gene: 11. The CDR3 has 17 residues. Per the germline V gene, CDR1 is SGHVS and CDR2 is FQNEAQ. The CDR3 bases are TGTGCCAGCAGCTTAAGACGTGGGGGGGGTCCTCAAGAGACCCAGTACTTC. Amino acid sequence: CASSLRRGGGPQETQYF.

The genes are TRBV30 and TRBJ1-2, with a possible D match to TRBD1 (5 bases). V was clipped by 6 bases and J by 4 bases, with 15 bases between them. The CDR3 is 13 amino acids. CDR1 is GTSNPN, CDR2 SVGIG, per germline (reference sequence). CDR3 nucleotide sequence: TGTGCCTGTAATGACCAGGGAGGCTATGGCTACACCTTC. Encoded protein: CACNDQGGYGYTF.

The V gene is TRBV4-3, the J gene TRBJ1-2, with 7 nucleotides matching TRBD1. The germline V gene has CDR1 LGHNA and CDR2 YSLEER. The CDR3 is 14 residues long. The junction had 8 bases not matched to a gene; V was cut back by 4 bases and J by 6 bases. CDR3 in amino acids: CASSPHRGSDGYTF. CDR3 nucleotides: TGCGCCAGCAGCCCACACAGGGGTTCGGATGGCTACACCTTC.

The rearrangement uses TRBV4-1 and TRBJ2-3, with TRBD2 matching over 11 bases. This CDR3 region has 16 residues. The J segment lost 3 bases and the V segment lost 2 bases, leaving 4 bases of the junction unmatched. Germline CDR1 is MGHRA and CDR2 is YSYEKL. CDR3 bases: TGCGCCAGCAGCCAAACTAGCGGGAGAGTGACAGATACGCAGTATTTT. It is translated as CASSQTSGRVTDTQYF.

The J gene is TRBJ2-4, the V gene TRBV27; TRBD2 matches 9 bases. Germline lookup yields CDR1 MNHEY and CDR2 SMNVEV (reference sequence). With 2 bases clipped from V and 6 bases from J, the junction kept 5 bases outside the gene matches. This CDR3 comprises 15 residues. Written as DNA, the CDR3 is TGTGCCAGCAGTTTAAAGGGGCGGGAGGGAAACATTCAGTACTTC. It encodes CASSLKGREGNIQYF.

This chain joins TRBV6-4 and TRBJ2-1, with 12 bases lining up with TRBD2. CDR3 length: 15 residues. CDR1 and CDR2 from the germline V gene are MRHNA and SNTAGT. V was clipped by 4 bases and J by 4 bases; unmatched bases: 2. CDR3 in amino acids: CASSGLAGAYNEQFF. The CDR3 coding sequence is TGTGCCAGCAGTGGACTAGCGGGAGCTTACAATGAGCAGTTCTTC.

The chain recombines TRBV9 with TRBJ2-2; the D gene is possibly TRBD1 (5 bases). CDR3 size: 19 residues. The germline gives CDR1 SGDLS, CDR2 YYNGEE. Trimming stripped 4 bases from V and 8 bases from J, with 30 bases between. The CDR3 bases are TGTGCCAGCAGCTCCTCTGTGATTCTGGGCAGGGCGGTATGGGGGGAGCTGTTTTTT. Translated: CASSSSVILGRAVWGELFF.

The rearrangement uses TRBV11-3 and TRBJ1-1; 12 bases are shared with TRBD1. Per germline, CDR1 SGHNT and CDR2 YENEEA. The CDR3 contains 15 residues. V dropped 5 bases and J dropped 7; count of bases not matched to a gene: 8. CDR3 in amino acids: CASSATGQGAGEAFF. The CDR3 DNA reads TGTGCCAGCAGCGCCACGGGACAGGGGGCAGGTGAAGCTTTCTTT.

In this sample, this clone turned up a few times. CDR3 sequence (DNA): TGTGCCAGCAGTTCGTGGACTAGCGGGACTTCAGATACGCAGTATTTT. It codes for CASSSWTSGTSDTQYF. The chain joins TRBV27 to TRBJ2-3; 12 bases fit TRBD2. The CDR3 length is 16 residues. The V and J ends lost 4 bases and 4 bases, in that order; junction bases with no gene match: 6. The germline gives CDR1 MNHEY, CDR2 SMNVEV (reference sequence).